A selection of T cell receptor beta chains follows, all from one sample in a study of OX40 agonist ivuxolimab in advanced cancers. Assay: immunoSEQ multiplex PCR; the TCRdb copy retains only in-frame clones and omits some. The sample has 60,000 to 85,000 clones, roughly 84% seen once. The sequenced sample was CD4+ or CD8+ T cells sorted from blood, obtained in a trial of the OX40 agonist ivuxolimab. Receptor source: an adult with an advanced solid tumor such as melanoma, head and neck, liver or kidney cancer. CDR3s include the opening cysteine and the closing phenylalanine or tryptophan. A D gene is named only where the DNA matches it firmly. Not every row has a clone size; where given, it reads once, few, many or a size class.

>TRBD2|TRBJ2-5|TRBV9|-
CASSEGLAGYIETQYF
TGTGCCAGCAGCGAGGGACTAGCGGGGTATATAGAGACCCAGTACTTC
>-|TRBJ2-7|TRBV5-1|once
CASSLNSPTSGVQGEQYF
TGCGCCAGCAGCTTAAACAGTCCGACATCCGGGGTTCAAGGCGAGCAGTACTTC
>-|TRBJ1-2|TRBV6-1|few
CASSPFGGYTF
TGTGCCAGCAGTCCTTTCGGAGGCTACACCTTC
>-|TRBJ2-3|TRBV7-9|once
CASSPGVDTQYF
TGTGCCAGCAGCCCAGGGGTTGATACGCAGTATTTT
>-|TRBJ2-5|TRBV6-6|-
CASRVGGGRETQYF
TGTGCCAGCAGGGTTGGAGGGGGGCGAGAGACCCAGTACTTC
>-|TRBJ2-7|TRBV14|-
CASRLTSPGSSYEQYF
TGTGCCAGCAGACTCACCTCCCCAGGGAGTAGCTACGAGCAGTACTTC
>TRBD1|TRBJ1-1|TRBV6-1|-
CASSSADREEAFF
TGTGCCAGCAGTTCCGCGGACAGGGAAGAAGCTTTCTTT
>-|TRBJ2-5|TRBV7-2|few
CASSPERAQETQYF
TGTGCCAGCAGCCCCGAACGGGCCCAAGAGACCCAGTACTTC
>-|TRBJ1-1|TRBV5-4|-
CASSFPDLNTEAFF
TGTGCCAGCAGCTTCCCAGATTTGAACACTGAAGCTTTCTTT
>-|TRBJ2-5|TRBV25-1|-
CATSGDQETQYF
TGTGCCACTTCGGGGGACCAAGAGACCCAGTACTTC